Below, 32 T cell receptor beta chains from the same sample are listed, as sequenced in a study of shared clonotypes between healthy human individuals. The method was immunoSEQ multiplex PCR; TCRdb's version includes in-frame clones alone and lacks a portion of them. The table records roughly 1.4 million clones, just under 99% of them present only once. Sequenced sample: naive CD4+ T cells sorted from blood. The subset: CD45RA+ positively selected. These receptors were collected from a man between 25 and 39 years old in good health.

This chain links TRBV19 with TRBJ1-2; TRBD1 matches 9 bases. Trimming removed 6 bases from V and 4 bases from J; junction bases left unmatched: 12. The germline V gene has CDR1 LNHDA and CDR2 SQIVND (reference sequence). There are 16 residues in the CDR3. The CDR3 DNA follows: TGTGCCAGTAGCCTCAGGACAGGGGCGTTCCTCTATGGCTACACCTTC. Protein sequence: CASSLRTGAFLYGYTF.

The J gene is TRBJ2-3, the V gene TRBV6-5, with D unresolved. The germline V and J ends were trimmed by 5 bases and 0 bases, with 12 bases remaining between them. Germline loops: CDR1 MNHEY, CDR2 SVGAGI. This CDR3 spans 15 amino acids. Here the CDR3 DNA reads TGTGCCAGCAGTCAGGACGGTACTAGCACAGATACGCAGTATTTT. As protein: CASSQDGTSTDTQYF.

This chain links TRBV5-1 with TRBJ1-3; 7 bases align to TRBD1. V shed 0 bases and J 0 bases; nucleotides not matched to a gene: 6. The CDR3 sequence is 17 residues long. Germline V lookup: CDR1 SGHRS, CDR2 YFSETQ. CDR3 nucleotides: TGCGCCAGCAGCTTGGCCGGGACAGCAGTCTCTGGAAACACCATATATTTT. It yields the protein CASSLAGTAVSGNTIYF.

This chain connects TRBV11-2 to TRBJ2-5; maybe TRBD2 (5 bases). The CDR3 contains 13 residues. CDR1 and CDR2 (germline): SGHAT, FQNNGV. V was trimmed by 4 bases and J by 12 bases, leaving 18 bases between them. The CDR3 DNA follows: TGTGCCAGCAGCTCAACCTCAACCGGGGATGAGTACTTC. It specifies CASSSTSTGDEYF.

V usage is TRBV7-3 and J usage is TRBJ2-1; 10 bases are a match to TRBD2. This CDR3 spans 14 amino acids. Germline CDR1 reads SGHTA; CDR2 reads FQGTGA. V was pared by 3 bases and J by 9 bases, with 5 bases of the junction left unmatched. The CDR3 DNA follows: TGTGCCAGCAGCTTCAGCGGGAGGGTACGTGAGCAGTTCTTC. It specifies CASSFSGRVREQFF.

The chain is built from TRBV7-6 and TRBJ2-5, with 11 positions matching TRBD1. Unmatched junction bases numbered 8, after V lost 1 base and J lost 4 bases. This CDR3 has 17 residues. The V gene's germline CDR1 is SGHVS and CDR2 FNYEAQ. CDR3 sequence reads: CASSLGTGTGGGETQYF. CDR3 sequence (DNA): TGTGCCAGCAGCTTAGGGACCGGGACAGGGGGTGGAGAGACCCAGTACTTC. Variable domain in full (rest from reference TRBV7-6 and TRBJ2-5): GAGVSQSPRYKVTKRGQDVALRCDPISGHVSLYWYRQALGQGPEFLTYFNYEAQQDKSGLPNDRFSAERPEGSISTLTIQRTEQRDSAMYRCASSLGTGTGGGETQYFGPGTRLLVL.

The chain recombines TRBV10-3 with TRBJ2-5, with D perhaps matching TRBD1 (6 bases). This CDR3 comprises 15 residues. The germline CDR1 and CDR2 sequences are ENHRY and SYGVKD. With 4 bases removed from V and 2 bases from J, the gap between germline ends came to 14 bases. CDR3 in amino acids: CAISVDRDTQETQYF. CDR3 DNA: TGTGCCATCAGTGTTGACCGGGACACACAAGAGACCCAGTACTTC.

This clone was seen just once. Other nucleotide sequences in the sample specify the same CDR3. CDR3: CATSRRQVSNQPQHF. The CDR3, as DNA: TGTGCCACCAGCAGAAGACAGGTTAGCAATCAGCCCCAGCATTTT. The rearrangement joins TRBV15 to TRBJ1-5; a weak D match, TRBD1 (6 bases). Germline V lookup: CDR1 LNHNV, CDR2 YYDKDF (reference sequence). V gave up 2 bases and J gave up 0 bases, with 8 bases separating them. The CDR3 totals 15 residues.

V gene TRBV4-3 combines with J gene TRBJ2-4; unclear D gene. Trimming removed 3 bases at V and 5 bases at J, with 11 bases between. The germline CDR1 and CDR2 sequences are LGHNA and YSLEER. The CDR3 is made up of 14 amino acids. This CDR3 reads CASSHRVAQNIQYF. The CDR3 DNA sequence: TGCGCCAGCAGCCACCGAGTCGCCCAAAACATTCAGTACTTC.

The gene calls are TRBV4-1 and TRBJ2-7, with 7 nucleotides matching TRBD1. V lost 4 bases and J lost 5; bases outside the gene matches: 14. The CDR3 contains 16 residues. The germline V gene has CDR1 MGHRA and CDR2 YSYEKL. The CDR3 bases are TGCGCCAGCAGCCCGACGATGACAGGGACGGGGAACGAGCAGTACTTC. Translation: CASSPTMTGTGNEQYF.

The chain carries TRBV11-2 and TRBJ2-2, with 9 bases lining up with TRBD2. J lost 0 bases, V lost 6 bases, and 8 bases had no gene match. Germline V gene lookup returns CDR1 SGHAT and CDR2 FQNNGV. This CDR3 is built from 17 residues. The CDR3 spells CASSPTLAGANTGELFF. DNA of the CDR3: TGTGCCAGCAGTCCCACCTTAGCGGGAGCGAACACCGGGGAGCTGTTTTTT.

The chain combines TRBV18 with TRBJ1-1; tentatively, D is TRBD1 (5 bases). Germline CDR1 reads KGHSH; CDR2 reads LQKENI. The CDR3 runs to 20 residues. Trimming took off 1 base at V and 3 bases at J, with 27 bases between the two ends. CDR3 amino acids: CASSPLSSLRQKPGDTEAFF. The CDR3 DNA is TGTGCCAGCTCACCACTATCTTCCTTAAGACAGAAACCGGGGGACACTGAAGCTTTCTTT.

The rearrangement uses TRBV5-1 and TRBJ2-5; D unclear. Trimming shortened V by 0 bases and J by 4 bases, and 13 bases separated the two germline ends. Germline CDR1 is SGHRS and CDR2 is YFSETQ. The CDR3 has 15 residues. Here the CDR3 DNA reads TGCGCCAGCAGCTTGGGGGCTTCGTTAGGAGAGACCCAGTACTTC. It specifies CASSLGASLGETQYF.

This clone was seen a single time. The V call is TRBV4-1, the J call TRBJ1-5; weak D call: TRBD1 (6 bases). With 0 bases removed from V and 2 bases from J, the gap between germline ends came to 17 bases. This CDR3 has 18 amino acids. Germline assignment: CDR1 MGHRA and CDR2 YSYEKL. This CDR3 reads CASSQDGLGAWGNQPQHF. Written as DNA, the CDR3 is TGCGCCAGCAGCCAAGATGGACTGGGGGCTTGGGGCAATCAGCCCCAGCATTTT.

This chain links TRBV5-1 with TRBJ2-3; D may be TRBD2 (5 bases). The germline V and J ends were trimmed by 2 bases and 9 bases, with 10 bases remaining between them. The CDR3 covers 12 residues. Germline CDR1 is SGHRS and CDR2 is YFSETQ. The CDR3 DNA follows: TGCGCCAGCAGCTTCAAGGGAGTGACGCAGTATTTT. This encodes CASSFKGVTQYF.

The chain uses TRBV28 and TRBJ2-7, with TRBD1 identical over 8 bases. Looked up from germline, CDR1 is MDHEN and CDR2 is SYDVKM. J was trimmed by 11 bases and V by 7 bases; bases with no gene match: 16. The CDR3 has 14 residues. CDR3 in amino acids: CASTSAGGEMREYF. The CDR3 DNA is TGTGCCAGCACCTCCGCAGGGGGCGAAATGAGGGAGTACTTC.

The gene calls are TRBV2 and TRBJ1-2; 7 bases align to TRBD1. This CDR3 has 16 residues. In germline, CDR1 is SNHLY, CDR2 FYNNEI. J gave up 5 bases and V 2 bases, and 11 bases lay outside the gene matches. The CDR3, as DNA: TGTGCCAGCAGTGAACAGGGGGAGGGAATACCATATGGCTACACCTTC. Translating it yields CASSEQGEGIPYGYTF.

The CDR3 here is CASSLESAYEQYF. In nucleotides, the CDR3 is TGTGCCAGCAGCTTAGAAAGCGCCTACGAGCAGTACTTC. The V and J genes are TRBV11-2 and TRBJ2-7, with D hard to call. CDR3 length equals 13 residues. The V and J ends lost 0 bases and 2 bases respectively, with 5 bases between them. CDR1 SGHAT and CDR2 FQNNGV come from the germline V gene. The full variable domain, completed using reference TRBV11-2 and TRBJ2-7, is EAGVAQSPRYKIIEKRQSVAFWCNPISGHATLYWYQQILGQGPKLLIQFQNNGVVDDSQLPKDRFSAERLKGVDSTLKIQPAKLEDSAVYLCASSLESAYEQYFGPGTRLTVT.

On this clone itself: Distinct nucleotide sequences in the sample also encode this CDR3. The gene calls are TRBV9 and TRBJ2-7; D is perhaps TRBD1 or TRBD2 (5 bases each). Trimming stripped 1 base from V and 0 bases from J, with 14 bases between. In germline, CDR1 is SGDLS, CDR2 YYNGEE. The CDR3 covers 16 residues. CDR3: CASSVTGTVSSYEQYF. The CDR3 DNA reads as TGTGCCAGCAGCGTAACCGGGACGGTAAGCTCCTACGAGCAGTACTTC.

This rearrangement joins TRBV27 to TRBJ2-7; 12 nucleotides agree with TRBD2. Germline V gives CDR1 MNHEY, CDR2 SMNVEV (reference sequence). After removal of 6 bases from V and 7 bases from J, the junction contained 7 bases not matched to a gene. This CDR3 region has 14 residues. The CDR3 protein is CASRLLAGGGEQYF. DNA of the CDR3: TGTGCCAGCAGGTTACTAGCGGGGGGTGGGGAGCAGTACTTC.

CDR3 amino acids: CASSVVGLTDTQYF. CDR3 DNA: TGTGCCAGCAGCGTAGTTGGATTAACAGATACGCAGTATTTT. This sequence joins TRBV9 and TRBJ2-3; D is ambiguous. V lost 0 bases and J lost 3, with 8 bases in between. The V gene's germline CDR1 is SGDLS and CDR2 YYNGEE. The CDR3 contains 14 residues.

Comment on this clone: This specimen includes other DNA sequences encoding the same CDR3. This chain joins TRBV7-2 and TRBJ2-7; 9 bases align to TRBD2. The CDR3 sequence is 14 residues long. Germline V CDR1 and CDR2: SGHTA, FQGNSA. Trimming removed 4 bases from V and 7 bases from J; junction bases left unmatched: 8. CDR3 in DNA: TGTGCCAGCAGCTCATTAGCGGGAGAGGGAGAGCAGTACTTC. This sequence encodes CASSSLAGEGEQYF.

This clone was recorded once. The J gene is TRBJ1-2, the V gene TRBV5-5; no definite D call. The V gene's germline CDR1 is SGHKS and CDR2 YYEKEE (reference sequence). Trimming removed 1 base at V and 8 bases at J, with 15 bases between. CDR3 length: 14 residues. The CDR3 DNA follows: TGTGCCAGCAGCTTGCTGTCCGCTTCGAGGGGCTACACCTTC. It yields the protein CASSLLSASRGYTF.

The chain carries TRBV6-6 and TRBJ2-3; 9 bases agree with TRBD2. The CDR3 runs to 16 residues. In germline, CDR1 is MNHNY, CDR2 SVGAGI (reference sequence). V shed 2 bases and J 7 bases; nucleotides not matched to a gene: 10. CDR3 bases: TGTGCCAGCAGTTACAGCGCTAGCGGGAACCCGCATACGCAGTATTTT. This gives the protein CASSYSASGNPHTQYF.

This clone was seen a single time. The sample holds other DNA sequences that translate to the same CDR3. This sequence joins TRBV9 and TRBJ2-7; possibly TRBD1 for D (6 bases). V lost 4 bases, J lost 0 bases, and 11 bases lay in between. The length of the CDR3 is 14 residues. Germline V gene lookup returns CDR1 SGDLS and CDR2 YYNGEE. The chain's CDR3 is CASSPTGSSYEQYF. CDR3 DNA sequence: TGTGCCAGCAGCCCTACAGGGAGCTCCTACGAGCAGTACTTC.

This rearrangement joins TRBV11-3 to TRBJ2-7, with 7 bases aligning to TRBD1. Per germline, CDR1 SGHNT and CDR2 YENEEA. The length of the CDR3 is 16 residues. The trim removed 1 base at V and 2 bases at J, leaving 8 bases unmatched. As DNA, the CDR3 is TGTGCCAGCAGCTTAGTCTCCGGGACAGAGGCCTACGAGCAGTACTTC. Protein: CASSLVSGTEAYEQYF.

CDR3 loop: CASNKGLVGSETQYF. Written as DNA, the CDR3 is TGTGCCAGTAACAAGGGACTAGTCGGGTCGGAGACCCAGTACTTC. The chain uses TRBV19 and TRBJ2-5; 8 bases are a match to TRBD2. Losses at the gene ends were 7 bases for V and 5 bases for J; bases not matched to a gene: 12. The CDR3 is 15 residues long. Germline lookup yields CDR1 LNHDA and CDR2 SQIVND (reference sequence).

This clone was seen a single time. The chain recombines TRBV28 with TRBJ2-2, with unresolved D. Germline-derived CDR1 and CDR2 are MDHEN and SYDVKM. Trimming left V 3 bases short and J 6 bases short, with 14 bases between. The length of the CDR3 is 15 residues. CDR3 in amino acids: CASSLSLQISGELFF. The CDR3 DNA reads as TGTGCCAGCAGTTTGTCACTCCAGATCTCCGGGGAGCTGTTTTTT.

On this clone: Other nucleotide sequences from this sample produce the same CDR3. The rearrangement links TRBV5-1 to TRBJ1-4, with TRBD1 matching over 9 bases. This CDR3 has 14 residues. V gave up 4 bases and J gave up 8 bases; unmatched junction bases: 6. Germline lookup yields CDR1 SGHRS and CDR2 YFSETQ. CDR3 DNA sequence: TGCGCCAGCAGCCGGGGACAGGGAGGGGAAAAACTGTTTTTT. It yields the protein CASSRGQGGEKLFF.

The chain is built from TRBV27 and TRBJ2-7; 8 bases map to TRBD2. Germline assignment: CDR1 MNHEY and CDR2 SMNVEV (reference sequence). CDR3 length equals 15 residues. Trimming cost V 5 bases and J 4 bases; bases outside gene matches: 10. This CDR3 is CASSARSGSVYEQYF. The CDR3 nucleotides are TGTGCCAGCAGTGCCCGCAGCGGGAGTGTATACGAGCAGTACTTC.

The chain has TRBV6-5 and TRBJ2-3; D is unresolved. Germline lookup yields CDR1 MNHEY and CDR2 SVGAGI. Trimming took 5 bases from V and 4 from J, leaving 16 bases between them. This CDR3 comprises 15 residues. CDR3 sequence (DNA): TGTGCCAGCAGTCAGGACCTGGTGGAGTCAGATACGCAGTATTTT. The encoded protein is CASSQDLVESDTQYF.

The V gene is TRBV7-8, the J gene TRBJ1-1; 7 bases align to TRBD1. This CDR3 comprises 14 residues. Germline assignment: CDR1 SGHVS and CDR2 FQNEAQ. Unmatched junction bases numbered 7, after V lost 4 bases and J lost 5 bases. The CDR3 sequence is CASSSTGSYTEAFF. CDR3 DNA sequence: TGTGCCAGCAGCTCGACAGGGAGTTATACTGAAGCTTTCTTT.